The T cell receptor (beta chain) described here comes from a study of T cell responses to AZD1222 COVID-19 vaccine. Study-wide results and limits: Vaccine-associated CD4 TCRs ranged over spike, dominating at 160-218 and 743-854. The reported proportion of spike-specific TCRs targeting unmutated variant regions was nearly half. Once two AZD1222 doses were given, Spike-specific TCR breadth and depth went up.

Clones were read by immunoSEQ multiplex PCR, and TCRdb kept only the in-frame ones, dropping some. The sample shows about 160,000 clones, roughly 90% of them seen only once. V was pared by 1 base and J by 4 bases, with 10 bases between. The length of the CDR3 is 14 residues. Per germline, CDR1 MNHNS and CDR2 SASEGT. Notes on this clone: What it recognizes is unknown.

Material: peripheral blood, obtained on day 0 of AZD1222 vaccination. This chain connects TRBV6-1 to TRBJ1-2, with D hard to call. This sequence originates from an adult in good health. CDR3 DNA: TGTGCCAGCAGTGAAGGACGAGTCCTCTATGGCTACACCTTC. Its protein is CASSEGRVLYGYTF.